This T cell receptor beta chain was captured in a study of blood T cell repertoires in COVID-19. In the study overall: COVID-19 samples from acute and convalescent phases originated in the United States, Italy and Spain.

TCRdb keeps only in-frame clones here, not all; method: immunoSEQ multiplex PCR. The sample has about 170,000 clones, 82% seen once. Seattle cases were enrolled at active infection and followed longitudinally. The V gene end was trimmed by 0 bases and the J gene end by 8 bases; junction bases not matched to a gene: 8. The CDR3 contains 15 residues. Per the germline V gene, CDR1 is LGHDT and CDR2 is YNNKEL (reference sequence). The clonotype comes from a woman aged 40-49 years with COVID-19, enrolled during active disease. Material for sequencing was peripheral blood. The chain couples TRBV3-1 (or the pseudogene TRBV3-2) to TRBJ1-2, with 8 bases matching TRBD1. CDR3 bases: TGTGCCAGCAGCCAAGATCGCGGACAGGGAGGGGGCTACACCTTC. Translated: CASSQDRGQGGGYTF.